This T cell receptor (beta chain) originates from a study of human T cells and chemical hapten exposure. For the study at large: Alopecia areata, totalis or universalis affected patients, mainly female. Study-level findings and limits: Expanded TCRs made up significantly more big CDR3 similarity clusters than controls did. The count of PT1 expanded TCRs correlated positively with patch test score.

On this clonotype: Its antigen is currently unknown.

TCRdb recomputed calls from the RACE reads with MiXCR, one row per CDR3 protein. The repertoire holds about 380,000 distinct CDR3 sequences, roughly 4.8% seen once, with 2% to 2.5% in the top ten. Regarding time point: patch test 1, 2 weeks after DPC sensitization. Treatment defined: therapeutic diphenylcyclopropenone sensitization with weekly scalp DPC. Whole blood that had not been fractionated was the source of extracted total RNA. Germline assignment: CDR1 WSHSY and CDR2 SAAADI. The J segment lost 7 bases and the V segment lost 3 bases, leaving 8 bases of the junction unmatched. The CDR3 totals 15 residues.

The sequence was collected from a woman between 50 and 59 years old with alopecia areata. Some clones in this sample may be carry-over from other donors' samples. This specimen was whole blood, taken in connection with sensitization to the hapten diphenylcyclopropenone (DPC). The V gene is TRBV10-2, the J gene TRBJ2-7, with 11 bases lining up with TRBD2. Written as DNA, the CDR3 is TGCGCCAGCAGTGAACTAGCGGGGGTGGGAGGAGAGCAGTACTTC. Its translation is CASSELAGVGGEQYF.